The 16 T cell receptor beta chains below were found in one sample sequenced in a study of regulatory T cells in long-lasting Graves disease. To make TCR beta libraries, researchers used iRepertoire HTBI primers and Arm-PCR of CDR3 regions. In TCRdb, the multiplex PCR reads were re-called with MiXCR into one record per CDR3 protein. In the table there are some 440,000 distinct CDR3 sequences, roughly 20% of which are singletons. Regarding time point: persistent/refractory GD, antithyroid drugs over 5 years with positive TRAb. Following extraction of RNA from PBMCs, that RNA was used to make the TCR library. The source was peripheral blood mononuclear cells (PBMCs), collected when the disease was refractory, from a patient treated with antithyroid drugs. The source of these receptors is a female donor with Graves disease.

The rearrangement links TRBV7-2 to TRBJ1-2; D may be TRBD1 (5 bases). The germline gives CDR1 SGHTA, CDR2 FQGNSA. The ends were cut back, 4 bases at V and 8 bases at J, with 14 bases in the middle. The CDR3 consists of 13 residues. The CDR3 sequence: CASSSGRGRGYTF. In DNA, the CDR3 is TGTGCCAGCAGCTCGGGGCGCGGTCGAGGCTACACCTTC. Drawing the rest from reference TRBV7-2 and TRBJ1-2, the complete variable domain is GAGVSQSPSNKVTEKGKDVELRCDPISGHTALYWYRQSLGQGLEFLIYFQGNSAPDKSGLPSDRFSAERTGGSVSTLTIQRTQQEDSAVYLCASSSGRGRGYTFGSGTRLTVV.

A remark on this clonotype: An end of the junction differs from the germline gene, which may be a read error. The chain combines TRBV7-8 with TRBJ2-2; the D gene is possibly TRBD1 (6 bases). Germline assignment: CDR1 SGHVS and CDR2 FQNEAQ. This CDR3 region has 15 residues. The CDR3 protein is CASSQVQGNTGELFF. The CDR3 DNA reads TGCGCCAGCAGCCAAGTACAGGGGAACACCGGGGAGCTGTTTTTT.

This clonotype was observed a few times. The chain joins TRBV19 to TRBJ2-7, with 8 nucleotides matching TRBD1. The CDR3 has 14 amino acids. CDR1 LNHDA and CDR2 SQIVND come from the germline V gene (reference sequence). Trimming at V came to 7 bases and at J to 7 bases, leaving 12 bases not matched to a gene. The CDR3 DNA follows: TGTGCCAGTACCGGCCCAGGGGGCTCAGTGGAGCAGTACTTC. Encoded protein: CASTGPGGSVEQYF.

This clonotype was found many times. The chain combines TRBV28 with TRBJ2-2; 10 bases line up with TRBD1. Trimming cost V 5 bases and J 3 bases; bases outside gene matches: 6. Germline lookup yields CDR1 MDHEN and CDR2 SYDVKM. This CDR3 region has 16 residues. This CDR3 reads CASSHPGQGYTGELFF. CDR3 bases: TGTGCCAGCAGTCACCCGGGACAGGGGTACACCGGGGAGCTGTTTTTT.

This clonotype came up many times. As DNA, the CDR3 is TGTGCCAGCAGTGAACAGGGGCGCAATCAGCCCCAGCATTTT. It yields the protein CASSEQGRNQPQHF. The chain uses TRBV6-1 and TRBJ1-5, with D possibly TRBD1 on 6 matching bases. Trimming removed 2 bases at V and 2 bases at J, with 7 bases between. The CDR3 loop spans 14 amino acids. Germline V lookup: CDR1 MNHNS, CDR2 SASEGT.

This clonotype appeared many times. This CDR3 is CASSPPRDRGLPKETQYF. The DNA of the CDR3 is TGTGCCAGCTCCCCTCCCCGTGACAGGGGGTTACCGAAAGAGACCCAGTACTTC. This chain connects TRBV2 to TRBJ2-5, with 9 positions matching TRBD1. This CDR3 comprises 18 residues. J was trimmed by 3 bases and V by 8 bases; bases with no gene match: 19. The germline gives CDR1 SNHLY, CDR2 FYNNEI.

The V gene is TRBV29-1, the J gene TRBJ1-1, with a possible D match to TRBD1 (6 bases). Germline CDR1 reads SQVTM; CDR2 reads ANQGSEA. The V and J ends lost 6 bases and 9 bases respectively, with 17 bases between them. This CDR3 spans 12 amino acids. The CDR3 region is CSVGRQEEQAFF. The DNA for the CDR3 is TGCAGCGTGGGTCGACAGGAAGAACAAGCTTTCTTT. The full variable domain, with the rest looked up from reference TRBV29-1 and TRBJ1-1, is SAVISQKPSRDICQRGTSLTIQCQVDSQVTMMFWYRQQPGQSLTLIATANQGSEATYESGFVIDKFPISRPNLTFSTLTVSNMSPEDSSIYLCSVGRQEEQAFFGQGTRLTVV.

This clonotype has a handful of counts. The gene calls are TRBV7-8 and TRBJ2-5; the match to TRBD2 covers 8 bases. The V gene's germline CDR1 is SGHVS and CDR2 FQNEAQ. After removal of 2 bases from V and 2 bases from J, the junction contained 10 bases not matched to a gene. This CDR3 is built from 17 residues. The CDR3 spells CASSLIMVAGSQETQYF. CDR3 bases: TGTGCCAGCAGCTTAATTATGGTAGCGGGATCGCAAGAGACCCAGTACTTC.

In its sample, this clonotype was seen many times. The chain combines TRBV11-2 with TRBJ2-7, with D perhaps TRBD1 (5 bases). The CDR3 spans 15 residues. V was clipped by 4 bases and J by 3 bases, with 16 bases between them. Germline V gene lookup returns CDR1 SGHAT and CDR2 FQNNGV. The CDR3 sequence: CASSSEWGANYEQYF. The CDR3 nucleotides read TGTGCCAGCAGCTCCGAGTGGGGCGCAAACTACGAGCAGTACTTC.

On this clonotype: A much larger clone lies a single base off, so this may be a read error. The V call is TRBV7-9, the J call TRBJ1-5; perhaps TRBD1 as D (6 bases). This CDR3 contains 13 residues. Germline V CDR1 and CDR2: SEHNR, FQNEAQ (reference sequence). The CDR3 nucleotides are TGTGCCAGCAGCACCGGGGACAATCCGCCCCAGCATTTT. Encoded protein: CASSTGDNPPQHF.

The chain joins TRBV19 to TRBJ1-2; maybe TRBD1 (6 bases). The germline V gene encodes CDR1 LNHDA and CDR2 SQIVND (reference sequence). The germline V and J ends were trimmed by 4 bases and 2 bases, with 11 bases remaining between them. The CDR3 has 14 amino acids. CDR3 amino acids: CASSKNRENYGYTF. CDR3 sequence (DNA): TGTGCCAGTAGTAAGAACAGGGAGAACTATGGCTACACCTTC.

This clonotype was seen many times. V and J are TRBV6-1 and TRBJ2-7; no reliable D call. CDR3 size: 14 residues. From germline, CDR1 is MNHNS and CDR2 SASEGT. Trimming left V 6 bases short and J 2 bases short, with 14 bases between. The CDR3 nucleotides read TGTGCCAGCAGCTCCCCCCTTAACACCTACGAGCAGTACTTC. It is translated as CASSSPLNTYEQYF.

The rearrangement uses TRBV20-1 and TRBJ2-3; TRBD2 matches 11 bases. Per germline, CDR1 DFQATT and CDR2 SNEGSKA (reference sequence). The V and J ends lost 6 bases and 0 bases, in that order; junction bases with no gene match: 11. This CDR3 has 17 residues. CDR3 in amino acids: CSAVGLAGGGSTDTQYF. The CDR3 DNA sequence: TGCAGTGCCGTGGGGCTAGCGGGAGGCGGGAGCACAGATACGCAGTATTTT.

The chain uses TRBV6-4 and TRBJ2-2; 7 bases agree with TRBD1. Germline V gene sequence: CDR1 MRHNA, CDR2 SNTAGT. The trim removed 6 bases at V and 4 bases at J, leaving 8 bases unmatched. The CDR3 runs 15 residues. The CDR3 spells CASSPLTGSTGELFF. The CDR3 DNA follows: TGTGCCAGCAGCCCTTTGACAGGGAGCACCGGGGAGCTGTTTTTT.

This clonotype has ten or more counts. The chain joins TRBV7-2 to TRBJ2-7; 9 nucleotides agree with TRBD1. There are 15 residues in the CDR3. With 6 bases clipped from V and 4 bases from J, the junction kept 10 bases outside the gene matches. CDR1 is SGHTA, CDR2 FQGNSA, per germline. In DNA form, the CDR3 reads TGTGCCAGCAGGATTTCGACAGGGGGAGGATACGAGCAGTACTTC. Residues: CASRISTGGGYEQYF.

The gene calls are TRBV29-1 and TRBJ1-1; D is undetermined. The ends were cut back, 4 bases at V and 0 bases at J, with 9 bases in the middle. The V gene's germline CDR1 is SQVTM and CDR2 ANQGSEA. The CDR3 runs to 13 residues. The CDR3 protein is CSVARPLNTEAFF. The CDR3 DNA reads as TGCAGCGTTGCCCGTCCATTGAACACTGAAGCTTTCTTT.